What follows are 5 T cell receptor beta chains derived from one specimen sequenced in a study of CD8 T cells in Susac syndrome. An input of roughly 0.45 to 1 ug of RNA was subjected to reverse transcription using random hexamers. TCRdb re-derived calls from the immunoSEQ multiplex PCR reads in MiXCR, one entry per CDR3 protein. Of 95,000 to 150,000 distinct CDR3 sequences detected, just under 95% appear once; the ten largest clones hold 0.28%. Sequenced material: CD8+ T cells from PBMCs. The receptors stem from a human donor with Susac syndrome.

CDR3 amino acids: CSLGESNYGYTF. CDR3 in DNA: TGCAGCCTGGGAGAGTCTAACTATGGCTACACCTTC. The chain links TRBV29-1 to TRBJ1-2; D uncertain. CDR1 is SQVTM, CDR2 ANQGSEA, per germline. The length of the CDR3 is 12 residues. V was pared by 8 bases and J by 0 bases, with 10 bases between.

The gene calls are TRBV6-1 and TRBJ2-7; D unclear. Germline V CDR1 and CDR2: MNHNS, SASEGT. Trimming stripped 5 bases from V and 0 bases from J, with 23 bases between. The CDR3 contains 18 residues. As DNA, the CDR3 is TGTGCCAGCAGTCCCATATTAAACCGTCACTACGACTCCTACGAGCAGTACTTC. As protein: CASSPILNRHYDSYEQYF.

The sample holds one count of this clonotype. The chain couples TRBV12-3 or TRBV12-4 to TRBJ2-5; TRBD2 might be the D (5 bases). Trimming took 3 bases from V and 0 from J, leaving 11 bases between them. This CDR3 region has 15 residues. The CDR3 bases are TGTGCCAGCAGTTTTGAGGGAAGGGACCAAGAGACCCAGTACTTC. Its protein product is CASSFEGRDQETQYF.

J is TRBJ2-3 and V is TRBV2; D might be TRBD2 (7 bases). This CDR3 region has 13 residues. Deletions cut 11 bases from V and 3 bases from J, with 15 bases between. CDR1 is SNHLY, CDR2 FYNNEI, per germline. The CDR3 DNA sequence: TGTGCCCGCGCCCGGGGGGCGACAGATACGCAGTATTTT. This sequence encodes CARARGATDTQYF.

The chain is built from TRBV5-1 and TRBJ2-3; D is unresolved. V lost 0 bases to trimming and J lost 10 bases, with 9 bases between them. In germline, CDR1 is SGHRS, CDR2 YFSETQ. The CDR3 covers 12 residues. The CDR3 nucleotides are TGCGCCAGCAGCTTGGGGTGGAAAGCGCAGTATTTT. The encoded protein is CASSLGWKAQYF.